The T cell receptor beta chain under discussion was sequenced for a study of breast tumors, draining lymph nodes, adjacent tissues. The study, taken as a whole, reports: Data fit most tumor T cells coming from lymph node, expanding in tumor. Tumor repertoires ranked between lymph nodes and nontumor tissue in diversity, with V and J gene preferences. Luminal-like breast cancer showed significantly higher tumor–nontumor repertoire similarity than basal-like. Data only fit, rather than demonstrated, lymph node origin of most tumor T cells.

The lymph nodes were axillary draining lymph nodes from breast cancer patients. V shed 6 bases and J 0 bases; nucleotides not matched to a gene: 7. There are 18 residues in the CDR3. From germline, CDR1 is MNHEY and CDR2 SVGAGI. This clonotype occurred a few times. Antigen: not known. One entry per CDR3 protein results from TCRdb running MiXCR on the multiplex PCR reads. The table includes more than 250,000 distinct CDR3 sequences, around 30% detected once. The gene calls are TRBV6-5 and TRBJ2-2, with TRBD2 identical over 13 bases. This TCR was sampled from a female donor with breast cancer. Some clones in this sample may be carry-over from other donors' samples. Specimen: axillary lymph node tissue. The CDR3 nucleotides read TGTGCCAGCAGGAACCCGGGACTAGCGGGGCCGAACACCGGGGAGCTGTTTTTT. Its translation is CASRNPGLAGPNTGELFF.